Included here is one T cell receptor beta chain sequence, with context. Researchers attached unique molecular identifiers to individual cDNA molecules. TCRdb re-derived calls from the 5' RACE reads in MiXCR, one entry per CDR3 protein. The table includes 50,000 or so distinct CDR3 sequences, approximately 15% detected once. This sample was taken from a study of early T cells in non-severe SARS-CoV-2 infection. Study background: With bulk RNA from unsorted whole blood as input, sequencing yielded unpaired chains.

The sample here was whole blood, taken at baseline. The TCR sequence derives from an adult who was a healthcare worker with PCR-confirmed SARS-CoV-2 infection or an uninfected control (not recorded which).

The CDR3: CASSRIQGGAYNEQFF. In DNA, the CDR3 is TGCGCCAGCAGCCGCATTCAGGGGGGGGCCTACAATGAGCAGTTCTTC. J is TRBJ2-1 and V is TRBV4-1; either TRBD1 or TRBD2 may fit D (7 bases each). CDR1 is MGHRA, CDR2 YSYEKL, per germline. V was trimmed by 4 bases and J by 2 bases, leaving 15 bases between them. The CDR3 loop spans 16 amino acids.